The source of this T cell receptor (beta chain) is a study of blood T cell repertoires in COVID-19. Background on the study: Whether acute or convalescent, the COVID-19 samples came from the United States, Italy and Spain. PBMCs, B-cell-depleted T cells, or T cells provided the cDNA or gDNA that made up the material.

Per the original data handling: Reference gene primer amplification in the assay estimated nucleated cell counts. The protocol was immunoSEQ multiplex PCR, while the TCRdb copy is restricted to in-frame clones and leaves out a portion. The V and J calls and clone size are taken from that table; D and trimming were inferred from the DNA. This table has fewer than 300,000 clones, 85% to 90% appearing once. Seattle-derived patients entered the study during active infection and were followed longitudinally. The CDR3 spans 15 residues. Trimming stripped 3 bases from V and 2 bases from J, with 14 bases between. Germline CDR1 MNHEY, CDR2 SMNVEV (reference sequence).

The chain carries TRBV27 and TRBJ2-7, with a possible D match to TRBD1 (6 bases). Sequencing was performed on peripheral blood. The source is a man between 45 and 60 years old with COVID-19, enrolled during active disease. DNA for the CDR3: TGTGCCAGCAGTTTCCAGGGGACGAGAACCTACGAGCAGTACTTC. Its protein is CASSFQGTRTYEQYF.